This T cell receptor beta chain comes out of a study of cytomegalovirus exposure and HLA in healthy donors. CDR1 SGHTA and CDR2 FQGNSA come from the germline V gene. The length of the CDR3 is 16 residues. V was clipped by 5 bases and J by 4 bases; unmatched bases: 7. 13 Jbeta primers and 60 Vbeta primers were used for the PCR. Authors' analysis steps: Later work found 80 million or so unique TCR beta chains, with about 10 million shared. This table comes from immunoSEQ multiplex PCR, and its TCRdb copy is limited to in-frame clones, with some not included. The DNA gave D and trimming, while V, J and clone size come from that table. Of approximately 190,000 clones in the sample, about 89% are singletons; the top ten hold 1% to 1.5%.

The genes are TRBV7-2 and TRBJ2-2; TRBD1 aligns across 10 bases. The receptor was derived from a man aged 25 to 45 in good health and CMV-seronegative. The sequenced sample was PBMCs. The CDR3 DNA sequence: TGTGCCAGCAGCCTAACGGGACAGGGGATCACCGGGGAGCTGTTTTTT. Translation gives CASSLTGQGITGELFF.